These T cell receptor beta chains were read from a single sample in a study of blood T cell repertoires in COVID-19. Here immunoSEQ multiplex PCR was the method, and the copy in TCRdb shows in-frame clones only, minus some. The sample carries around 380,000 clones, about 89% recorded once. Material for sequencing was PBMCs or T cells enriched from blood (not recorded which). The receptor set was obtained from a man aged 25-45 years who had recovered from COVID-19. Each CDR3 is given without its conserved first and last residue. The order of the fields is J gene, V gene, D gene, CDR3 protein. The D gene is left open where the match is weak.

>TRBJ2-7|TRBV5-1|TRBD1
ASTITTGINEQY
>TRBJ2-2|TRBV27|TRBD1
ASRSAGQGWRELF
>TRBJ1-1|TRBV7-9|.
ASSLFFVEAF
>TRBJ1-5|TRBV15|.
ATSRAGYNQPQH
>TRBJ2-7|TRBV7-2|.
ASSGSGWAFGEQY
>TRBJ1-2|TRBV4-2|TRBD1
ASSPDREANYGYT
>TRBJ1-2|TRBV7-8|TRBD1
ASSPRQGSTGYGYT
>TRBJ1-1|TRBV11-3|.
ASSVQAYTEAF
>TRBJ1-5|TRBV28|TRBD1
ASSPPGTGALYSNQPQH
>TRBJ1-1|TRBV5-6|TRBD1
ASSFGTGDTEAF
>TRBJ2-7|TRBV11-2|.
ASSFFSQGYYEQY
>TRBJ1-1|TRBV19|.
ASRLETNTEAF
>TRBJ1-2|TRBV7-2|TRBD1
ASRAGGFYGYT
>TRBJ2-5|TRBV18|.
ASSPTGQETQY
>TRBJ2-1|TRBV9|.
ASNTRQTNEQF
>TRBJ1-2|TRBV7-9|TRBD1
ASGRTGKDRGGDGYT
>TRBJ2-7|TRBV19|TRBD1
ASSPGGLGYEQY
>TRBJ1-1|TRBV6-2/TRBV6-3|TRBD1
ASSPTPTGVGEAF
>TRBJ1-2|TRBV14|.
ASSLLYGQANGYT
>TRBJ1-4|TRBV3-1/TRBV3-2|.
ASSQTRWASNEKLF
>TRBJ1-2|TRBV18|.
ASSGTGSHGYT
>TRBJ1-1|TRBV3-1/TRBV3-2|.
ASSLGLTQNTEAF
>TRBJ1-4|TRBV7-9|.
ASSLGRANEKLF
>TRBJ1-3|TRBV7-9|.
ASSFQGENTIY
>TRBJ1-5|TRBV18|TRBD1
ASSPAGTGGGNQPQH
>TRBJ1-6|TRBV27|TRBD1
ASRRGQGTYNSPLH
>TRBJ1-2|TRBV27|.
ASSFIPFGHTDGYT
>TRBJ2-3|TRBV2|.
ASRTRHSDTQY
>TRBJ2-6|TRBV10-2|.
ASSQPPGRASGANVLT
>TRBJ1-6|TRBV15|.
ATAGHSYNSPLH
>TRBJ2-3|TRBV12-3/TRBV12-4|TRBD1
ASRWTGDDTQY